The clone carrying this T cell receptor (beta chain) was counted at least ten times. Its antigen is unknown. MiXCR was run by TCRdb on the 5' RACE reads, yielding one entry per CDR3 protein. This sample yields 75,000 to 90,000 distinct CDR3 sequences, of which 10% to 15% are seen a single time; 1.1% belongs to the top ten. The source of the sample is a study of early T cells in non-severe SARS-CoV-2 infection. Study-level results: Anti-spike CD8 responses were favored by VDJdb matching, which missed private and CD4 specificities.

CDR3 length: 20 residues. The J segment lost 1 base and the V segment lost 3 bases, leaving 12 bases of the junction unmatched. Germline CDR1 is DFQATT and CDR2 is SNEGSKA (reference sequence). Sample: whole blood. The TCR comes from an adult who was a healthcare worker with PCR-confirmed SARS-CoV-2 infection or an uninfected control (not recorded which). V gene TRBV20-1 combines with J gene TRBJ2-1, with TRBD2 matching over 16 bases. DNA for the CDR3: TGCAGTGCTAGGGAACGCGGGACTAGCGGGAGGGCCGTATCCTACAATGAGCAGTTCTTC. Protein product: CSARERGTSGRAVSYNEQFF.